This TCR beta chain was retrieved from a study of shared clonotypes between healthy human individuals. Data came from immunoSEQ multiplex PCR; TCRdb stores just in-frame clones and leaves some out. The sample holds about 770,000 clones, 55% to 80% seen once. General study results and limits: A handful of donors showed sharing of about 4.6% of naive CD4 clonotypes.

The germline V gene encodes CDR1 MDHEN and CDR2 SYDVKM. CDR3 length: 14 amino acids. The ends were cut back, 5 bases at V and 2 bases at J, with 10 bases in the middle. Comments on this clone: Its target is not known.

The chain uses TRBV28 and TRBJ1-3; D unclear. The source material was memory CD4+ T cells sorted from blood. Subset specified: CD45RA-negative fraction. This receptor was obtained from a woman between 25 and 40 years old in good health. CDR3 nucleotide sequence: TGTGCCAGCAGTCGACCCCCGCCTGGAAACACCATATATTTT. It is translated as CASSRPPPGNTIYF.